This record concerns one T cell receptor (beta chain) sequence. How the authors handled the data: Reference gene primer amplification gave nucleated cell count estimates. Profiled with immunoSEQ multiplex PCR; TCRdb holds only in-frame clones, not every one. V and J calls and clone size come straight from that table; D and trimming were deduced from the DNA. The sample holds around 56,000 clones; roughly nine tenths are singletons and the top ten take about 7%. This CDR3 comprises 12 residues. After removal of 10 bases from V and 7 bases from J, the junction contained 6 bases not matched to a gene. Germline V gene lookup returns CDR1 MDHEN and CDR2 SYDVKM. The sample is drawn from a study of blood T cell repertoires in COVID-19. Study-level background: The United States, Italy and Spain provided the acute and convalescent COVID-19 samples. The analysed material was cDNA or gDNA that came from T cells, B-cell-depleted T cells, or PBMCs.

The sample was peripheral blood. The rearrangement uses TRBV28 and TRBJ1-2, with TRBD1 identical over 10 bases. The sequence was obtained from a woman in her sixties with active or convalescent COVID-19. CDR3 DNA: TGTGCCACCGCGACAGGGGGCATTGGCTACACCTTC. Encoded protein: CATATGGIGYTF.